This T cell receptor beta chain was identified in a study of blood T cell repertoires in COVID-19 (dated by TCRdb to 2018 to 2020). Background for the entire study: The collaborator samples originated in the United States, Italy and Spain and spanned the acute and convalescent phases of COVID-19. The prospective study material was composed of cDNA or gDNA derived from T cells, B-cell-depleted T cells, or PBMCs. The dataset comprised deeply sampled blood TCRbeta repertoires from subjects exposed to, actively infected with, or recovered from COVID-19. A freely available public database, intended as a resource for researchers studying the immune response to SARS-CoV-2, is where the repertoires were released. Samples came from the ongoing ImmuneRACE study (first 160 participants) plus 1,254 subjects from 6 global collaborators. A de-identified subject ID, COVID-19 status, age in years and sex were almost always included in the sample metadata. HLA class I and class II types, where available, came from metadata supplied by the sample provider rather than from assay-based typing.

About this clone itself: The antigen it recognizes is unknown. The input lacks base qualities; no much larger clone sits a single base away.

In the prospective study, participants were roughly 18 to 89 years old, resided in fewer than 25 geographic areas of the United States, and were enrolled through a virtual design. In the prospective study, cohorts were assigned on the basis of participant-reported clinical history obtained from a screening survey and a study questionnaire. Recovered participants in ImmuneRACE Cohort 3 were defined by two consecutive negative NP/OP PCR tests, clearance by a healthcare professional, or resolution of symptoms. In the prospective study, whole blood, serum and a nasopharyngeal or oropharyngeal swab were collected from each participant by mobile phlebotomists. Over a roughly 2-month period, participants in the prospective study had the option of providing additional blood draws and questionnaires. Prospective study blood samples were shipped either frozen or at room temperature before DNA extraction.

TCRbeta CDR3 regions were amplified from genomic DNA by means of the immunoSEQ Assay, a bias-controlled multiplex PCR. From the authors' description of their analysis: The number of nucleated cells in each sample was estimated from the amplification of reference gene primers within the assay. To quantify the absolute abundance of each unique TCRbeta CDR3 rearrangement, sequence reads were collapsed and filtered. For each sample, productive Simpson clonality was calculated by taking the square root of Simpson's diversity index across productive rearrangements. TCRdb mirrors the immuneACCESS table, restricted to in-frame sequences. Some clones are absent from its copies; in checked studies, under half trace to an unresolved V gene, and the reason for the others is unknown. From that table come the V and J calls and clone size; the DNA was used to work out D and trimming. This sample lists roughly 250,000 clones; about 82% were detected once. The ten largest clones represent more than 2% of the sample.

What the authors observed across the whole study: The amount of clinical and demographic metadata varied by source and participant and was provided uncurated.

V sheds 0 bases and J sheds 1 base, leaving 10 bases between their ends. The CDR3 runs 16 amino acids, cysteine and phenylalanine included. Only the CDR3 DNA stays, 48 bases, in frame from base 1. Reading the germline V gene gives CDR1 MGHRA and CDR2 YSYEKL. This TCR derives from a woman in her forties or fifties who had recovered from COVID-19. The rearranged segments are TRBV4-1 and TRBJ2-1; no D gene can be assigned with confidence. Sequenced input: PBMCs or T cells enriched from blood (not recorded which). The CDR3 region has the sequence CASSQDSARSYNEQFF. The DNA sequence is TGCGCCAGCAGCCAAGATTCTGCCAGGTCCTACAATGAGCAGTTCTTC.